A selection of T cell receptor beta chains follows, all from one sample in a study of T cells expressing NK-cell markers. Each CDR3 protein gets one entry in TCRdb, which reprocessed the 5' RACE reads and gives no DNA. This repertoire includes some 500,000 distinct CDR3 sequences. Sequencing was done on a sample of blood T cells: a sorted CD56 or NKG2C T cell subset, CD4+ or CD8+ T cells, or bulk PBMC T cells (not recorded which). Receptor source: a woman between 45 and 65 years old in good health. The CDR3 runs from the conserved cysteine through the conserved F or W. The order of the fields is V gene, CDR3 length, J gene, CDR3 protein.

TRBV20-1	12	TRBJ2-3	CSGGFSTDTQYF
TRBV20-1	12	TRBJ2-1	CSANREFSEQFF
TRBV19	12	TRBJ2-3	CASSNRIDTQYF
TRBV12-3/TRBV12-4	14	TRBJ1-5	CASTLRRGNQPQHF
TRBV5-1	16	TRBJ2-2	CASSLEGLGDAGELFF
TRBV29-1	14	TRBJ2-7	CSVGGSLTYYEQYF
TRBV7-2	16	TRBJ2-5	CASSYSGRGPQETQYF
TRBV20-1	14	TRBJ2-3	CSASISGLTDTQYF
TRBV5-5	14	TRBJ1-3	CASSRTGEANTIYF
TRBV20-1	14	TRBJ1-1	CSARDPPLNTEAFF
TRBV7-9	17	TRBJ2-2	CASRPLHEALGTGELFF
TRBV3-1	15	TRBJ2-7	CASSQDQRGRYEQYF
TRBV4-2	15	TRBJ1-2	CASSPPRGQIYGYTF
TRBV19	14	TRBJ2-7	CASTRAGGNYEQYF
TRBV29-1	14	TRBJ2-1	CSPPPTSSYNEQFF
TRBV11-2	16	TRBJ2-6	CASSLGTASGANVLTF
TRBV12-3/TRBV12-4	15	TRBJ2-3	CASSFGTLSPDTQYF
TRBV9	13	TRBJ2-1	CASSVAGGPEQFF
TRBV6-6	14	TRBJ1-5	CASSFGGANQPQHF
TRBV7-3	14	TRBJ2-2	CASSLTLVTGELFF
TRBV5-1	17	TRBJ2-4	CASSFDWGHELQNIQYF
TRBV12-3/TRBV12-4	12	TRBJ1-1	CASNRGLAEAFF
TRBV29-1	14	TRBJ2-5	CSVTGRVPEGTQYF
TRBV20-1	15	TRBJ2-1	CSARDLGTVYNEQFF
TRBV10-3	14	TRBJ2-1	CAITDPGPLGEQFF
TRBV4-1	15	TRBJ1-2	CASSQQQGLGYGYTF
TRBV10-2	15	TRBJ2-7	CATLGGGRSGYEQYF
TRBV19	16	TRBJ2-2	CASSQTGALMTGELFF
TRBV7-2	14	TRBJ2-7	CASRDAATSYEQYF
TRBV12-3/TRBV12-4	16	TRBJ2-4	CASSLGGGLAKNIQYF
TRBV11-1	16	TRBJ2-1	CASSLASGRINNEQFF
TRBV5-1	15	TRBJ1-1	CASSSMLSRNTEAFF
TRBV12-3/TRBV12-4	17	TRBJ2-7	CASSPTSGIFPPYEQYF
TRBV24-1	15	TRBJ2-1	CATSDLGQGYNEQFF
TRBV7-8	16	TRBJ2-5	CASSFERLAGDETQYF
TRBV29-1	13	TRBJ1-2	CSVEGTVRYGYTF
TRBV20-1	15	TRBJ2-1	CSASRGVGQYNEQFF
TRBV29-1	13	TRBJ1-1	CSALTGGRTEAFF
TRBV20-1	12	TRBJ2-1	CSARLSVNEQFF
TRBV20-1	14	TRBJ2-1	CSAKDGRSSHEQFF
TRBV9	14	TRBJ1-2	CASSVVSGQGENTF
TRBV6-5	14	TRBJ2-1	CASVGFSGRPEQFF
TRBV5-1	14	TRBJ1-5	CASSLAPVGQPQHF
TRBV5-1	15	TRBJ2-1	CASSSPSGASNEQFF
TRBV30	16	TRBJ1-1	CAWSRRGITGSGEAFF
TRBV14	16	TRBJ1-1	CASSQEGALPNTEAFF
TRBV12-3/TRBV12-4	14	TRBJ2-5	CASRRGASRETQYF
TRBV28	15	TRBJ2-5	CASSLITGGRETQYF
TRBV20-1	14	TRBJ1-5	CSARDARSNQPQHF
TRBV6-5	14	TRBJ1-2	CASKLDRGPYGYTF
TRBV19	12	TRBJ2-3	CASSTWGSTQYF
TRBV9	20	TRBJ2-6	CASSSAGTNPLPSGANVLTF
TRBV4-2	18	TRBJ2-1	CASSQGTGGQGSYNEQFF
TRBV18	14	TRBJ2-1	CASSPIQGDNEQFF
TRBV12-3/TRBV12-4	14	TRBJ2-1	CASSRTFGGAEQFF
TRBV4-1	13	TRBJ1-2	CASSHGGLPGYTF
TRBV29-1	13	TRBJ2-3	CSVDGQTTDTQYF
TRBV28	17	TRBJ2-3	CASSFSGRAGGTDTQYF
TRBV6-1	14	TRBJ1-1	CASSGRGRNTEAFF
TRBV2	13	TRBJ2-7	CASQGSRYYEQYF